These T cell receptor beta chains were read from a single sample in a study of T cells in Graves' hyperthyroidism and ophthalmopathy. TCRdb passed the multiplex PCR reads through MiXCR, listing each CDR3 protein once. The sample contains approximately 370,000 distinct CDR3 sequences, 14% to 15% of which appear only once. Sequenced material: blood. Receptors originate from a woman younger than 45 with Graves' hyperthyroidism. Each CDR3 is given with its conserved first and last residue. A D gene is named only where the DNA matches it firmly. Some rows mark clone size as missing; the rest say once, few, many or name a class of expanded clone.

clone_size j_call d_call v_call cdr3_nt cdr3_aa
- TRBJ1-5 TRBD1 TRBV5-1 TGCGCCAGCAGCTCGACAGGGTTTGGTCAGCCCCAGCATTTT CASSSTGFGQPQHF
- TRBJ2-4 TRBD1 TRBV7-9 TGTGCCAGCAGCTTAGGGGACAGGGCGCTAGCCAAAAACATTCAGTACTTC CASSLGDRALAKNIQYF
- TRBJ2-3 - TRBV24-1 TGTGCCACCAGTGGGGTAGGTCTGGGCACAGATACGCAGTATTTT CATSGVGLGTDTQYF
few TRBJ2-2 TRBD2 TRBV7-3 TGTGCCAGCAGCTTCTCCCCCCAGGGACTAGGTTCGAGCGGGGAGCTGTTTTTT CASSFSPQGLGSSGELFF
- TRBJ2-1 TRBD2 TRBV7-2 TGTGCCAGCAGATCTGGGACTAGCGGGAGGTTTGAGCAGTTCTTC CASRSGTSGRFEQFF
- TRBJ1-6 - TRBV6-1 TGTGCCAGCTGGGGCAGGGCTAATTCACCCCTCCACTTT CASWGRANSPLHF
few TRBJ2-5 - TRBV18 TGTGCCAGCTCACCACCGGAGGGGAGAGAGACCCAGTACTTC CASSPPEGRETQYF
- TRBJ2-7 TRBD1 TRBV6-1 TGTGCCAGCAGGACCACAGGGGGCTTCGAGCAGTACTTC CASRTTGGFEQYF
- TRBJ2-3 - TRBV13 TGTGCCAGCAGCTTAATAGGTCACCGTCACACAGATACGCAGTATTTT CASSLIGHRHTDTQYF
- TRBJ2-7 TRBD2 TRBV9 TGTGCCAGCAGCGTAGCTCCCAGCGGGAGCTCCTACGAGCAGTACTTC CASSVAPSGSSYEQYF
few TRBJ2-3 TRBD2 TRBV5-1 TGCGCCAGCAGCTTGAGGACTAGCGTATCGGATACGCAGTATTTT CASSLRTSVSDTQYF
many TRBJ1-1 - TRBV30 TGTGCCTGGAGTGTGCGTCTAGGCACTGAAGCTTTCTTT CAWSVRLGTEAFF
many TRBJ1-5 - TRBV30 TGTGCCTGGAGTGTTGGTGGGGAACCCCAGCATTTT CAWSVGGEPQHF
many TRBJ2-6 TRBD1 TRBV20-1 TGCAGTGCTGTAGACAGGGACTCTGGGGCCAACGTCCTGACTTTC CSAVDRDSGANVLTF
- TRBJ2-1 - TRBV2 TGTGCCAGCAGTGCCCTCCTGACTAGCTACAATGAGCAGTTCTTC CASSALLTSYNEQFF
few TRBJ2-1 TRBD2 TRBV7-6 TGTGCCAGCAGCTTTCGGACTAGCGGGAAACAGGACAATGAGCAGTTCTTC CASSFRTSGKQDNEQFF
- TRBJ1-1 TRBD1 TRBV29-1 TGCAGCGTTGACCGACAGGGCCCTGAAGCTTTCTTT CSVDRQGPEAFF
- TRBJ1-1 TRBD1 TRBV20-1 TGCAGTGCCTCCAAGGGGGCCAGAGAAGCTTTCTTT CSASKGAREAFF
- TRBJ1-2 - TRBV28 TGTGCCAGCAGTTTGATCCAGAGGGGTGCTAACTATGGCTACACCTTC CASSLIQRGANYGYTF
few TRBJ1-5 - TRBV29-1 TGCAGCATCGGGGCGGCCAATGAGCCCCAGCATTTT CSIGAANEPQHF
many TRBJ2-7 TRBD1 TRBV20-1 TGCAGTGCTAGTTGGACAGGGTCCTACGAGCAGTACTTC CSASWTGSYEQYF
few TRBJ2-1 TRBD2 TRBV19 TGTGCCAGTAGTATTTATGGACTAGCCTTATACAATGAGCAGTTCTTC CASSIYGLALYNEQFF
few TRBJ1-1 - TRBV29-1 TGCAGCGTAACAAACGGACAGAACACTGAAGCTTTCTTT CSVTNGQNTEAFF
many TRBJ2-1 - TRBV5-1 TGCGCCAGCAGCTTTACGACAGATAATGAGCAGTTCTTC CASSFTTDNEQFF
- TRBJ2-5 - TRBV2 TGTGCCAGCAGTACAGGGTTGAAGGAGACCCAGTACTTC CASSTGLKETQYF
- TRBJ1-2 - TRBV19 TGTGCCAGTAGTATTTTATTGAGGGAGGATGGCTACACCTTC CASSILLREDGYTF
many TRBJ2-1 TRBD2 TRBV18 TGTGCCAGCTCACCACCTTTGGGAGGGACTAACAATGAGCAGTTCTTC CASSPPLGGTNNEQFF
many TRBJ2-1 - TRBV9 TGTGCCAGCAGCGTAGATGCGAGCTCCTACAATGAGCAGTTCTTC CASSVDASSYNEQFF
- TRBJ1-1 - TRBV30 TGTGGGGTGGGACACCTGAACACTGAAGCTTTCTTT CGVGHLNTEAFF
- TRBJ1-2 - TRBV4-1 TGCGCCAGCAGCCAACCTCCTCCGCTTTTGGAGAATGGCGGCTACACCTTC CASSQPPPLLENGGYTF
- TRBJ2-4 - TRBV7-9 TGTGCCAGCAGCTTGGTCGGGACGGAAAAAACGATTCAGTACTTC CASSLVGTEKTIQYF
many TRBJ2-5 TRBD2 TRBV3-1 TGTGCCAGCAGCCAAGGGGTAGCGGGCAGTGGGGGCCAGTACTTC CASSQGVAGSGGQYF
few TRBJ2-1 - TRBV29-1 TGCAGCGTTGAAGATCGTCGGGGTCTGGGGATACATAATGAGCAGTTCTTC CSVEDRRGLGIHNEQFF
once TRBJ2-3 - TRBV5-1 TGCGCCAGCAGCTCTGGGACGCGGGGTTCAGATACGCAGTATTTT CASSSGTRGSDTQYF
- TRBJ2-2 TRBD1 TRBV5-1 TGCGCCAGCAGCTCGACAGGGTACACCGGGGAGCTGTTTTTT CASSSTGYTGELFF
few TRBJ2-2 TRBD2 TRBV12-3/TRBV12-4 TGTGCCAGCAGTTTACGGGGGGTGGGGACCGGGGAGCTGTTTTTT CASSLRGVGTGELFF
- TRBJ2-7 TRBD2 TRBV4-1 TGCGCCAGCAGCCAAATGTCTGCGGGACTAGCGCTCTCCTACGAGCAGTACTTC CASSQMSAGLALSYEQYF
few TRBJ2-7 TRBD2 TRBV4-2 TGTGCCAGCAGCCATGCCCGGGGGGAGCGGGACTCCTACGAGCAGTACTTC CASSHARGERDSYEQYF
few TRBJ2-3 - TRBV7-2 TGTGCCAGCAGCTTTGATGGCACTGGCACAGATACGCAGTATTTT CASSFDGTGTDTQYF
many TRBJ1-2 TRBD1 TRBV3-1 TGTGCCAGCAGCACACGACAGGGGGCATATGGCTACACCTTC CASSTRQGAYGYTF
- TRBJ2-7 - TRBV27 TGTGCCAGCAGTTTTACTGTTGGGAACTCCTACGAGCAGTACTTC CASSFTVGNSYEQYF
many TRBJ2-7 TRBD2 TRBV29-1 TGCAGCGTTGGGCGGGAGCGGAGCTCCTACGAGCAGTACTTC CSVGRERSSYEQYF
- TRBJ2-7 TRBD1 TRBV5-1 TGCGCCAGCAGCCGGTCAGGGGGCGCCTACGAGCAGTACTTC CASSRSGGAYEQYF
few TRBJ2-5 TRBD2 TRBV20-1 TGCAGTGCTAGATATAGCGGGAGGACGGAGACCCAGTACTTC CSARYSGRTETQYF
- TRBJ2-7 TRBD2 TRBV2 TGTGCCAGCAAGGGCTCAGCGGGAGGGCCCCCCTACGAGCAGTACTTC CASKGSAGGPPYEQYF
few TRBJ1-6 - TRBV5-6 TGTGCCAGCAGCTTGGACCGGGCTCGGTCACCCCTCCACTTT CASSLDRARSPLHF
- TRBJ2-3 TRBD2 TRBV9 TGTGCCAGCAGCCCCTTTGCGGGGGGGAATACGCAGTATTTT CASSPFAGGNTQYF
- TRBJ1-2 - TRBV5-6 TGTGCCAGCAGCTTGGACAGAAATAACTATGGCTACACCTTC CASSLDRNNYGYTF
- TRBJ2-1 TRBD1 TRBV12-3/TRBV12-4 TGTGCCAGCAATAGGGACAGGGGGCCCTATGAGCAGTTCTTC CASNRDRGPYEQFF
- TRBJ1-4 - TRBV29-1 TGCAGCGTTGTTTTCAGGGGTGAAGAAAAACTGTTTTTT CSVVFRGEEKLFF
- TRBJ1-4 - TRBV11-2 TGTGCCAGCAGCCGTGGCGCCAATGAAAAACTGTTTTTT CASSRGANEKLFF